Listed below are T cell receptor beta chains from one sample, sequenced in a study of T cells expressing NK-cell markers. TCRdb re-called the 5' RACE reads; every CDR3 protein appears as one record, without DNA. The sample includes about 110,000 distinct CDR3 sequences. Sequenced input: blood T cells: a sorted CD56 or NKG2C T cell subset, CD4+ or CD8+ T cells, or bulk PBMC T cells (not recorded which). All receptors come from a woman aged 18 to 75 in good health. The CDR3 runs from the conserved cysteine through the conserved F or W.

j_call,v_call,cdr3_aa
TRBJ2-7,TRBV11-2,CASSLVVGISYEQYF
TRBJ2-2,TRBV4-3,CASSQLSGELFF
TRBJ2-3,TRBV11-2,CASSIEGAVFGDTQYF
TRBJ2-7,TRBV6-2/TRBV6-3,CASSYSTSYEQYF
TRBJ2-5,TRBV12-3/TRBV12-4,CASSSELLGVSAQYF
TRBJ2-3,TRBV21-1,CASTGTITDTQYF
TRBJ2-2,TRBV12-3/TRBV12-4,CASSWGTGDTGELFF
TRBJ1-5,TRBV7-8,CASSLEQYGVRNNQPQHF
TRBJ1-6,TRBV5-6,CASSLAPSYNSPLHF
TRBJ2-7,TRBV4-2,CASSQEEGTYEQYF
TRBJ1-5,TRBV9,CASGENGNQPQHF
TRBJ2-7,TRBV4-2,CASSPIPSAGGPREQYF
TRBJ2-1,TRBV4-1,CASSQERVSPPGNEQFF
TRBJ1-2,TRBV27,CASTAGGGYYGYTF
TRBJ2-3,TRBV11-2,CASSLGPDTQYF
TRBJ2-1,TRBV9,CASSPRGGEYNEQFF
TRBJ2-5,TRBV14,CASSQDLDQETQYF
TRBJ2-3,TRBV27,CASSLSGWGNTDTQYF
TRBJ2-3,TRBV5-4,CASSLSGNTDTQYF
TRBJ2-1,TRBV7-3,CASSLNGGTRDEQFF
TRBJ2-7,TRBV27,CASSSGLSSYEQYF
TRBJ2-7,TRBV7-9,CASSHPRAPYEQYF
TRBJ2-7,TRBV20-1,CSARPSGALEQYF
TRBJ1-1,TRBV5-5,CASSLGQGLGAFF
TRBJ2-1,TRBV20-1,CSARFYEGLATPGEQFF
TRBJ2-1,TRBV29-1,CSVVETGRTFF
TRBJ2-3,TRBV5-6,CASSRKPTGSDTQYF
TRBJ1-4,TRBV7-9,CASSPRQGATNEKLFF
TRBJ2-5,TRBV3-1,CASSQDLLSYQETQYF
TRBJ2-7,TRBV7-9,CASSQPAGSYEQYF
TRBJ2-3,TRBV6-5,CASSYASGWWDTQYF
TRBJ2-2,TRBV29-1,CSVAEGNTGELFF
TRBJ2-1,TRBV5-5,CASSPFRQTSYNEQFF
TRBJ2-1,TRBV19,CASSTALGGGHEQFF
TRBJ2-3,TRBV24-1,CATSDSTSGASRDTQYF
TRBJ2-2,TRBV3-1,CASSGWQANTGELFF
TRBJ1-1,TRBV27,CASRDSLNTEAFF